This entry features one T cell receptor beta chain sequence. Amplified TCR beta CDR3 regions derived from RNA transcripts. Carried out on the TCR CDR3, a first-round RT-PCR used the HTBI primer set. TCRdb reprocessed the multiplex PCR reads via MiXCR and lists one record per CDR3 protein. The data hold 400,000 to 550,000 distinct CDR3 sequences, with around 14% observed a single time. Patients counted as stable if ophthalmopathy did not develop within 18 months. Clinical symptoms, serum thyroxine and TRAb, thyroid ultrasound and orbital computed tomography were used for the diagnoses. This specimen belongs to a study of T cells in Graves' hyperthyroidism and ophthalmopathy. The clonotype comes from a woman between 18 and 29 years old with Graves' hyperthyroidism. What was sequenced was blood.

The CDR3: CSARDYGGRTF. Here the CDR3 DNA reads TGCAGTGCTAGAGATTACGGGGGTCGAACCTTC. This chain connects TRBV20-1 to TRBJ1-2; possible D gene TRBD1, 5 bases. This CDR3 spans 11 amino acids. The V gene's germline CDR1 is DFQATT and CDR2 SNEGSKA (reference sequence). V lost 0 bases and J lost 14, with 13 bases in between.